This TCR beta chain came from a study of regulatory T cells in long-lasting Graves disease. About the study: Less than 3 months of antithyroid drugs had been taken by newly diagnosed Graves' patients.

According to the study, TCR beta libraries were built with iRepertoire HTBI primers and CDR3-region Arm-PCR. Source study methods: Identification across samples found approximately 60 TRBV and approximately 15 TRBJ segments. TCRdb itself ran the multiplex PCR reads through MiXCR, one entry per CDR3 protein. The V and J calls come from TCRdb's annotation, not from the publication. The data contain approximately 560,000 distinct CDR3 sequences, 15% to 20% of them seen just once; the ten biggest clones take up around 12%. Time point noted: newly diagnosed GD, antithyroid drugs for less than 3 months. PBMCs were the source of the RNA used for TCR sequencing. This clonotype was counted between two and nine times. Another study also made use of these data, one on T cells in Graves' hyperthyroidism and ophthalmopathy.

The origin of this receptor is a man between 18 and 35 years old with Graves disease. The sample here was peripheral blood mononuclear cells (PBMCs), taken at new diagnosis, from a patient treated with antithyroid drugs.

The CDR3 reads CASRIDRAGNTIYF. DNA of the CDR3: TGTGCCAGCAGGATAGACAGGGCTGGAAACACCATATATTTT. The chain is built from TRBV12-3 or TRBV12-4 and TRBJ1-3; 7 bases fit TRBD1. V lost 6 bases, J lost 2 bases, and 4 bases stayed unmatched. The CDR3 loop spans 14 amino acids.